This T cell receptor beta chain was identified during a study of blood T cell repertoires in COVID-19. Study overall: Donors in the United States, Italy and Spain gave samples during acute or convalescent COVID-19. From T cells, B-cell-depleted T cells, or PBMCs came the material, which was cDNA or gDNA.

Germline-derived CDR1 and CDR2 are LNHDA and SQIVND (reference sequence). The CDR3 loop spans 13 amino acids. Trimming took 4 bases from V and 6 from J; bases not matched to a gene: 4. Those enrolled in Seattle joined during active infection and were followed longitudinally afterward. Methods used by the authors: By means of reference gene primer amplification, nucleated cell counts were estimated. The data were produced by immunoSEQ multiplex PCR, yet TCRdb's version contains in-frame clones alone and is incomplete. That table is the source of V, J and clone size, and D and trimming were worked out from the DNA. The repertoire holds about 500,000 clones, around 90% seen once, with roughly 7.3% in the top ten.

The V call is TRBV19, the J call TRBJ1-1, with 8 bases fitting TRBD1. The specimen sequenced was peripheral blood. This clonotype originated in a woman in her 50s with COVID-19, enrolled during active disease. The CDR3 loop is CASSTDRGAEAFF. The CDR3 DNA reads as TGTGCCAGTAGTACCGACAGGGGTGCTGAAGCTTTCTTT.